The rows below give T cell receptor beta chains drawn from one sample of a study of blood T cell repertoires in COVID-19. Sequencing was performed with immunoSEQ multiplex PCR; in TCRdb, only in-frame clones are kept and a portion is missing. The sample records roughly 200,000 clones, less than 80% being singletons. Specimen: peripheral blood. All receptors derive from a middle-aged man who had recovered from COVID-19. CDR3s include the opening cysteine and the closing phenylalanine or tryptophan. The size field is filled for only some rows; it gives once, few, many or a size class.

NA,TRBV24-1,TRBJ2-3,CATQLGQGTDTQYF
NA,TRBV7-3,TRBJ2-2,CASSLNSAGNTGELFF
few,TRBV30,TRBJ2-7,CAWSAYHAGGLYEQYF
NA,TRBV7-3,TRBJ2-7,CASSFNMTANSRYEQYF
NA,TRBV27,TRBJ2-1,CASSRPGGYNEQFF
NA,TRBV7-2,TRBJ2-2,CASSLETSGKGTGELFF
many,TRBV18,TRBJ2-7,CASSPGGGLAYEQYF
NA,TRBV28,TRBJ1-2,CASSLSLFGEDYGYTF
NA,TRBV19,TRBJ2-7,CASSSAGDGYEQYF
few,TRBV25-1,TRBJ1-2,CASRDRGAYGYTF
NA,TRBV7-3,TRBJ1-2,CASGPEDLGGNYGYTF